This T cell receptor (beta chain) came from a study of shared clonotypes between healthy human individuals. Study-wide context: The study used three CD4 naive, three CD4 memory, two CD8 naive and one CD8 memory plate per donor.

Germline values: CDR1 MNHNS, CDR2 SASEGT. V lost 2 bases and J 1 base, leaving 8 bases between the germline ends. The CDR3 has 14 residues. Produced via immunoSEQ multiplex PCR; TCRdb's table is partial and in-frame only. This sample has roughly 680,000 clones; roughly 72% occur once, and the top ten carry roughly 1.8%. General study findings and limits: Memory subsets generally showed smaller estimated richness than naive subsets did. It was observed that roughly 5.5% of naive CD4 clonotypes were shared across a handful of donors.

Those who donated were healthy HIV-negative adults, with no recent acute infections or vaccinations reported. In regard to this clone: Its cognate antigen is unknown. The same CDR3 arises from other DNA sequences in this sample as well.

The receptor comes from a woman aged 25 to 39 in good health. J is TRBJ1-1 and V is TRBV6-1; TRBD1 is a possible D gene (6 bases). Sequencing used memory CD4+ T cells sorted from blood. Documented subset: CD45RA-negative fraction. In DNA form, the CDR3 reads TGTGCCAGCAGTGAAAGGGGGGAGAACACTGAAGCTTTCTTT. Translation gives CASSERGENTEAFF.